This T cell receptor beta chain was identified during a study of blood T cells in healthy people across ages. General study points: Naive CD4+ cells and diversity were both higher in long-lived donors than in aged donors. Donor CMV status was unknown, possibly confounding expanded clonotype changes.

Total RNA, at least 5.5 micrograms per sample, was extracted from PBMCs. The germline V gene has CDR1 MNHEY and CDR2 SMNVEV (reference sequence). This CDR3 is 13 amino acids long. Trimming stripped 2 bases from V and 4 bases from J, with 6 bases between. About this clonotype: Its antigen remains unidentified.

Using a J-beta primer mix together with a sample-barcoded 5' primer, a second PCR was run for about 7 to 12 cycles. Every single cDNA molecule received a tag from a template-switch adaptor with 12 random nucleotides. TCRdb itself ran the 5' RACE reads through MiXCR, one entry per CDR3 protein. The sample records about 1.1 million distinct CDR3 sequences, less than 45% being singletons. Sequenced: blood. The TCR comes from a man younger than 35 in good health. V gene TRBV27 combines with J gene TRBJ2-1, with D unresolved. DNA for the CDR3: TGTGCCAGCAGTTTAGGGTGGTACAATGAGCAGTTCTTC. Translated, it gives CASSLGWYNEQFF.